This TCR beta chain was retrieved from a study of cytomegalovirus exposure and HLA in healthy donors. Findings and limits, study-wide: V- and J-gene trimming in TCR beta was tied to a missense DCLRE1C variant by an analysis performed later.

With regard to this clone: Antigen unknown.

Germline CDR1 is KGHSH and CDR2 is LQKENI. The trim removed 5 bases at V and 3 bases at J, leaving 7 bases unmatched. This CDR3 has 14 residues. The PCR had 60 Vbeta and 13 Jbeta primers. Clones were sequenced by immunoSEQ multiplex PCR, and TCRdb holds only the in-frame ones, with some missing. In all, the sample yields fewer than 45,000 clones. The receptor's source is a woman younger than 45 in good health and CMV-seronegative. The sequenced sample was PBMCs. The genes are TRBV18 and TRBJ2-7; 7 nucleotides agree with TRBD1. The CDR3 is CASSDRVDVYEQYF. In nucleotides, the CDR3 is TGTGCCAGCTCAGACAGGGTTGACGTCTACGAGCAGTACTTC.